This T cell receptor beta chain is from a study of blood T cell repertoires in COVID-19. Study-wide context: Sites in the United States, Italy and Spain provided acute and convalescent COVID-19 samples. T cells, B-cell-depleted T cells, or PBMCs provided the cDNA or gDNA that served as material.

In the authors' workflow: How many nucleated cells were present was estimated from reference gene primer amplification. TCRdb's copy holds only in-frame clones and misses some; the assay was immunoSEQ multiplex PCR. V and J calls and clone size are given by that table; D and trimming were obtained from the DNA. This sample has 300,000 or so clones, with over 75% found just once. The CDR3 spans 14 residues. Germline V lookup: CDR1 SQVTM, CDR2 ANQGSEA. The junction had 8 bases not matched to a gene; V was cut back by 6 bases and J by 6 bases. Sequenced input: peripheral blood. The receptor's source is a woman in her forties or fifties who had recovered from COVID-19. The chain couples TRBV29-1 to TRBJ2-1; 10 nucleotides line up with TRBD2. CDR3 region: CSVLLAGVANEQFF. CDR3 bases: TGCAGCGTGCTCCTAGCGGGAGTTGCCAATGAGCAGTTCTTC.